This T cell receptor (beta chain) emerged from a study of cytomegalovirus exposure and HLA in healthy donors. In the PCR, 60 Vbeta and 13 Jbeta primers were used. Profiled with immunoSEQ multiplex PCR; TCRdb holds only in-frame clones, not every one. The table has roughly 110,000 clones, 74% seen once. This CDR3 region has 17 residues. V trimming: 5 bases; J trimming: 2 bases; junction bases outside the gene matches: 13. Germline lookup yields CDR1 LGHNT and CDR2 FRNRAP. This TCR was sampled from a woman aged 40 to 50 in good health and CMV-seropositive. The sample taken for sequencing was PBMCs. The rearrangement uses TRBV12-5 and TRBJ2-7; 9 positions agree with TRBD1. The CDR3 is CASGLILTGGSPYEQYF. In DNA form, the CDR3 reads TGTGCTAGTGGTCTAATCCTCACAGGGGGCTCCCCCTACGAGCAGTACTTC.